These T cell receptor beta chains were read from a single sample in a study of T cells in Graves' hyperthyroidism and ophthalmopathy. TCRdb reanalysed the multiplex PCR reads using MiXCR and keeps one entry per CDR3 protein. The table includes 300,000 to 400,000 distinct CDR3 sequences, 21% detected once. The specimen was blood. These receptors were collected from a woman aged 45-65 years with Graves' hyperthyroidism. The CDR3 runs from the conserved cysteine through the conserved F or W. Each record gives: V gene, J gene, clone size, CDR3 length, D gene, CDR3 protein, CDR3 DNA. D genes are given only for firm matches. Only some rows state a clone size, as once, few, many or a class for expanded clones.

TRBV15	TRBJ1-5	few	15	.	CATSRVQYSNQPQHF	TGTGCCACCAGCAGAGTCCAGTATAGCAATCAGCCCCAGCATTTT
TRBV5-1	TRBJ1-1	many	13	.	CASSPRGGAEAFF	TGCGCCAGCAGCCCCCGGGGGGGGGCTGAAGCTTTCTTT
TRBV29-1	TRBJ1-3	.	13	.	CSVEDRRGNTIYF	TGCAGCGTTGAAGATCGAAGGGGAAACACCATATATTTT
TRBV27	TRBJ2-2	many	15	.	CASSSRRRSTGELFF	TGTGCCAGCAGCTCCAGACGGCGGAGCACCGGGGAGCTGTTTTTT
TRBV10-3	TRBJ2-5	.	15	TRBD2	CAIRPGLAGEETQYF	TGTGCCATCAGGCCGGGACTAGCGGGAGAAGAGACCCAGTACTTC
TRBV5-1	TRBJ2-1	.	15	TRBD2	CASSPPSGVHNEQFF	TGCGCCAGCAGCCCGCCTAGCGGGGTCCACAATGAGCAGTTCTTC
TRBV3-1	TRBJ1-6	.	12	.	CASRQGNSPLHF	TGTGCCAGCAGGCAGGGTAATTCACCCCTCCACTTT
TRBV28	TRBJ2-7	many	21	TRBD2	CASSSGVYETSGGTNPYEQYF	TGTGCCAGCAGCTCTGGGGTATACGAGACTAGCGGGGGGACCAACCCCTACGAGCAGTACTTC
TRBV6-2/TRBV6-3	TRBJ2-5	.	13	.	CASGLGGLETQYF	TGTGCCAGCGGGTTGGGTGGTCTAGAGACCCAGTACTTC
TRBV6-5	TRBJ1-6	few	17	.	CASSYSGGFSYNSPLHF	TGTGCCAGCAGTTACTCCGGAGGATTCTCCTATAATTCACCCCTCCACTTT
TRBV2	TRBJ1-5	.	14	TRBD1	CASSGGGVNQPQHF	TGTGCCAGCAGTGGAGGGGGCGTCAATCAGCCCCAGCATTTT
TRBV12-3/TRBV12-4	TRBJ1-1	many	13	TRBD1	CASRDRAVPEAFF	TGTGCCAGCCGGGACAGGGCGGTTCCTGAAGCTTTCTTT
TRBV2	TRBJ2-1	.	14	TRBD2	CASSASGSYNEQFF	TGTGCCAGCAGTGCTAGCGGCTCCTACAATGAGCAGTTCTTC
TRBV7-9	TRBJ2-1	few	15	.	CASSDSALSYNEQFF	TGTGCCAGCAGTGACTCGGCCCTCTCCTACAATGAGCAGTTCTTC
TRBV5-1	TRBJ2-7	many	16	TRBD2	CASSLAAAGGNYEQYF	TGCGCCAGCAGCTTGGCCGCGGCGGGGGGTAACTACGAGCAGTACTTC
TRBV12-3/TRBV12-4	TRBJ1-2	few	11	.	CASSSSGAYTF	TGTGCCAGCAGTTCCTCGGGAGCCTACACCTTC
TRBV20-1	TRBJ1-1	many	13	.	CSVPGPTGTEAFF	TGCAGTGTCCCGGGCCCGACGGGGACTGAAGCTTTCTTT
TRBV28	TRBJ1-2	many	14	.	CASRPTGAKYGYTF	TGTGCCAGCAGACCGACCGGGGCTAAGTATGGCTACACCTTC
TRBV4-1	TRBJ2-5	.	14	.	CASSQGTGRETQYF	TGCGCCAGCAGCCAAGGAACAGGGCGGGAGACCCAGTACTTC
TRBV29-1	TRBJ1-1	.	13	.	CSVGGPVSSEAFF	TGCAGCGTTGGCGGACCGGTATCAAGTGAAGCTTTCTTT
TRBV3-1	TRBJ2-7	many	17	TRBD2	CASSQAATSGRTYEQYF	TGTGCCAGCAGCCAGGCGGCCACTAGCGGGCGAACCTACGAGCAGTACTTC
TRBV27	TRBJ1-5	.	13	TRBD1	CASRDRVNQPQHF	TGTGCCAGCAGAGACAGGGTCAACCAGCCCCAGCATTTT
TRBV5-6	TRBJ2-1	many	14	TRBD2	CASRHSGSVYEQFF	TGTGCCAGCAGGCATAGCGGGAGTGTATATGAGCAGTTCTTC
TRBV6-1	TRBJ2-2	many	14	.	CASSEIGDAGELFF	TGTGCCAGCAGTGAAATAGGGGATGCCGGGGAGCTGTTTTTT
TRBV6-2/TRBV6-3	TRBJ2-2	few	15	TRBD2	CASKYGGGNTGELFF	TGTGCCAGCAAGTACGGCGGGGGGAACACCGGGGAGCTGTTTTTT
TRBV11-2	TRBJ1-4	many	14	TRBD1	CASSPGQGDEKLFF	TGTGCCAGCAGCCCTGGACAGGGGGATGAAAAACTGTTTTTT
TRBV5-1	TRBJ2-1	.	13	.	CASSLAGASRQFF	TGCGCCAGCAGCTTGGCCGGGGCTAGCCGGCAGTTCTTC
TRBV19	TRBJ1-1	few	13	.	CASRKDSNTEAFF	TGTGCCAGTAGAAAAGACAGTAACACTGAAGCTTTCTTT
TRBV20-1	TRBJ1-6	many	14	.	CSAWRPGANSPLHF	TGCAGTGCCTGGAGGCCGGGGGCTAATTCACCCCTCCACTTT
TRBV28	TRBJ2-2	few	16	.	CAAHRADRLFTGELFF	TGTGCCGCACACAGGGCGGACCGCCTTTTCACCGGGGAGCTGTTTTTT
TRBV28	TRBJ1-1	few	12	TRBD1	CASSSLGTGGFF	TGTGCCAGCAGTTCTCTCGGGACAGGGGGGTTCTTT
TRBV19	TRBJ1-5	few	14	TRBD1	CASSIWTGDQPQHF	TGTGCCAGTAGCATCTGGACAGGGGACCAGCCCCAGCATTTT
TRBV20-1	TRBJ2-7	.	14	.	CSAPWWEIGYEQYF	TGCAGTGCTCCCTGGTGGGAGATCGGCTACGAGCAGTACTTC
TRBV24-1	TRBJ1-5	many	17	.	CATSDPALGISNQPQHF	TGTGCCACCAGTGACCCAGCTCTGGGTATTAGCAATCAGCCCCAGCATTTT
TRBV10-2	TRBJ1-2	.	17	.	CASSEFMGSSGRYGYTF	TGCGCCAGCAGTGAGTTTATGGGGTCGTCGGGGCGTTATGGCTACACCTTC
TRBV12-3/TRBV12-4	TRBJ1-2	.	15	.	CASSPRGAGNYGYTF	TGTGCCAGCAGTCCTCGAGGGGCAGGCAACTATGGCTACACCTTC
TRBV6-1	TRBJ1-4	.	12	.	CASTSLIEKLFF	TGTGCCAGCACGAGCCTGATTGAAAAACTGTTTTTT
TRBV12-3/TRBV12-4	TRBJ2-3	many	15	.	CASSLFSDRTDTQYF	TGTGCCAGCAGTTTATTTAGCGACCGCACAGATACGCAGTATTTT
TRBV6-5	TRBJ1-2	.	18	.	CASSYSGPDMGQFYGYTF	TGTGCCAGCAGTTACTCTGGACCGGATATGGGGCAATTCTATGGCTACACCTTC
TRBV7-9	TRBJ2-7	few	15	.	CASSNVAGLPGEQYF	TGTGCCAGCAGTAATGTTGCTGGGCTCCCGGGGGAGCAGTACTTC
TRBV20-1	TRBJ2-7	many	14	.	CSADPGRITYEQYF	TGCAGTGCGGATCCGGGACGGATAACCTACGAGCAGTACTTC
TRBV19	TRBJ2-7	many	13	.	CASSIGGSYEQYF	TGTGCCAGTAGTATAGGCGGATCCTACGAGCAGTACTTC
TRBV7-9	TRBJ1-1	few	14	TRBD1	CASSFGTGGTEAFF	TGTGCCAGCAGCTTTGGGACAGGGGGGACTGAAGCTTTCTTT
TRBV20-1	TRBJ2-1	many	14	.	CSASRRGTHNEQFF	TGCAGTGCTAGTCGGCGCGGGACTCACAATGAGCAGTTCTTC
TRBV28	TRBJ2-7	many	14	.	CASSPGGTSYEQYF	TGTGCCAGCAGCCCAGGCGGGACGAGCTACGAGCAGTACTTC
TRBV11-3	TRBJ2-1	many	14	TRBD1	CASSSGTGVNEQFF	TGTGCCAGCAGCTCCGGGACAGGGGTCAATGAGCAGTTCTTC
TRBV29-1	TRBJ1-1	many	10	.	CSALNTEAFF	TGCAGCGCCTTGAACACTGAAGCTTTCTTT
TRBV2	TRBJ2-3	once	15	.	CASKGRRGSSDTQYF	TGTGCCAGCAAAGGACGTCGGGGCAGTTCGGATACGCAGTATTTT
TRBV11-3	TRBJ2-2	few	16	TRBD1	CASSAPGGSNTGELFF	TGTGCCAGCAGCGCCCCAGGGGGCTCGAACACCGGGGAGCTGTTTTTT
TRBV5-1	TRBJ2-2	few	16	TRBD2	CASSLVLAGVSGELFF	TGCGCCAGCAGCTTGGTGCTAGCGGGAGTTTCGGGGGAGCTGTTTTTT
TRBV12-3/TRBV12-4	TRBJ2-7	.	14	TRBD2	CASSVTSGRSEQYF	TGTGCCAGCAGTGTAACTAGCGGGAGGTCCGAGCAGTACTTC
TRBV20-1	TRBJ2-7	.	15	TRBD2	CSAPLVAGGKDEQYF	TGCAGTGCTCCACTAGTAGCGGGAGGAAAAGACGAGCAGTACTTC
TRBV10-3	TRBJ2-1	once	15	.	CAIRGKDSSYNEQFF	TGTGCCATCAGAGGTAAGGACAGCTCCTACAATGAGCAGTTCTTC
TRBV20-1	TRBJ1-5	.	14	.	CSARGQASNQPQHF	TGCAGTGCTAGAGGACAGGCTAGCAATCAGCCCCAGCATTTT
TRBV18	TRBJ2-7	many	13	TRBD1	CASSSGGSYEQYF	TGTGCCAGCTCGTCAGGGGGCTCCTACGAGCAGTACTTC